This T cell receptor beta chain came from a study of blood T cell repertoires in COVID-19. The wider study: COVID-19 samples from acute and convalescent phases originated in the United States, Italy and Spain. PBMCs, B-cell-depleted T cells, or T cells were the source of the cDNA or gDNA that made up the material.

TCRdb's table, derived via immunoSEQ multiplex PCR, lists solely in-frame clones and lacks some. This sample has approximately 320,000 clones; roughly 90% occur once, and the top ten carry roughly 10%. The V gene's germline CDR1 is GTSNPN and CDR2 SVGIG (reference sequence). Trimming took off 4 bases at V and 7 bases at J, with 13 bases between the two ends. This CDR3 is built from 13 residues. The sequence was collected from a woman under 40 with COVID-19, enrolled during active disease. What was sequenced was peripheral blood. The V call is TRBV30, the J call TRBJ1-4, with D hard to call. Written as DNA, the CDR3 is TGTGCCTGGATACTAAAAGGCGGTGAAAAACTGTTTTTT. Amino acid sequence: CAWILKGGEKLFF.